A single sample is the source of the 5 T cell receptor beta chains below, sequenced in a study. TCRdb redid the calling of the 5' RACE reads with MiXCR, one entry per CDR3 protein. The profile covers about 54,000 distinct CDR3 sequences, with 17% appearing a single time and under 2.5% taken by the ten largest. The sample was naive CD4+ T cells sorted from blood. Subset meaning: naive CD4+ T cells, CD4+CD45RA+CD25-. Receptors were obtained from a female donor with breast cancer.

The CDR3 bases are TGTGCCAGCAGCCCCGGACGGGGAACCCAAGAGACCCAGTACTTC. Amino acids: CASSPGRGTQETQYF. V gene TRBV6-5 combines with J gene TRBJ2-5, with a weak D call TRBD2 (5 bases). The V gene's germline CDR1 is MNHEY and CDR2 SVGAGI. The V gene lost 6 bases and the J gene lost 1 base, with 15 bases spanning the gap. This CDR3 has 15 residues.

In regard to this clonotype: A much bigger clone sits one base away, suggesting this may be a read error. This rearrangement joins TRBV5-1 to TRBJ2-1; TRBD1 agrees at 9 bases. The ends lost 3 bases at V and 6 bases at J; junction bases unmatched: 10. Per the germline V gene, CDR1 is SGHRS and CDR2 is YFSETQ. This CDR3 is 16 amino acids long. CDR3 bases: TGCGCCAGCAGCTGGAGCGGACAGGGGAGGGGCAATGAGCAGTTCTTC. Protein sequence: CASSWSGQGRGNEQFF.

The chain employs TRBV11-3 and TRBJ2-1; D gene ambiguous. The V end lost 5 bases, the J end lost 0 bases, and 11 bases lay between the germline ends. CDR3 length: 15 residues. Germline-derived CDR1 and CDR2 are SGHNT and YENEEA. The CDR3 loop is CASSRVGISYNEQFF. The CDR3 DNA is TGTGCCAGCAGCCGCGTGGGGATCTCCTACAATGAGCAGTTCTTC.

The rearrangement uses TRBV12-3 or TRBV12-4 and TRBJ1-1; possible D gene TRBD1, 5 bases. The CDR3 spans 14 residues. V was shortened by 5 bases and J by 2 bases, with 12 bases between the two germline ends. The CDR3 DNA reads TGTGCCAGCAGTCCGCATGACAGCAACACTGAAGCTTTCTTT. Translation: CASSPHDSNTEAFF.

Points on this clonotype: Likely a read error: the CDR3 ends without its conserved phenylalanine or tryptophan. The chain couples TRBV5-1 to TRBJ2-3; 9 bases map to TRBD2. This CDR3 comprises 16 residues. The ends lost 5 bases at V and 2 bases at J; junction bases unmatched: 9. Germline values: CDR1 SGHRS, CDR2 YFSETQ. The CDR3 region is CASRPISGSNTDTQYL. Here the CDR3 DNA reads TGCGCCAGCAGACCCATTAGCGGGAGCAACACAGATACGCAGTATCTT.